The T cell receptor beta chain under discussion was sequenced for a study of shared clonotypes between healthy human individuals. General study results and limits: Clonotype sharing among donors, it was expected, would be affected by sequencing depth. Only blood was sampled, and tissue TCR repertoires likely differ from blood ones.

Authors' analysis steps: Filtering differed for immunoSEQ, which gave only junction sequences without quality scores. Produced via immunoSEQ multiplex PCR; TCRdb's table is partial and in-frame only. V and J calls and clone size come straight from that table; D and trimming were deduced from the DNA. The profile shows over a million clones, roughly 75% of them singletons. Note on this clone: Its antigen remains unidentified.

V shed 4 bases and J 3 bases; nucleotides not matched to a gene: 9. Germline lookup yields CDR1 SGHRS and CDR2 YFSETQ. The CDR3 length is 16 residues. The authors divided CD4+ cells into CD45RA+ naive and CD45RA-negative memory subsets. This clonotype was sampled from a man aged 18 to 29 in good health. Material for sequencing was memory CD4+ T cells sorted from blood. Subset of the sample: CD45RA-negative fraction. V gene TRBV5-1 combines with J gene TRBJ1-4; TRBD1 matches 7 bases. CDR3 amino acids: CASSGSPGQSNEKLFF. In nucleotides, the CDR3 is TGCGCCAGCAGCGGGAGTCCGGGACAGTCTAATGAAAAACTGTTTTTT. The full variable domain, its missing parts supplied by reference TRBV5-1 and TRBJ1-4, is KAGVTQTPRYLIKTRGQQVTLSCSPISGHRSVSWYQQTPGQGLQFLFEYFSETQRNKGNFPGRFSGRQFSNSRSEMNVSTLELGDSALYLCASSGSPGQSNEKLFFGSGTQLSVL.